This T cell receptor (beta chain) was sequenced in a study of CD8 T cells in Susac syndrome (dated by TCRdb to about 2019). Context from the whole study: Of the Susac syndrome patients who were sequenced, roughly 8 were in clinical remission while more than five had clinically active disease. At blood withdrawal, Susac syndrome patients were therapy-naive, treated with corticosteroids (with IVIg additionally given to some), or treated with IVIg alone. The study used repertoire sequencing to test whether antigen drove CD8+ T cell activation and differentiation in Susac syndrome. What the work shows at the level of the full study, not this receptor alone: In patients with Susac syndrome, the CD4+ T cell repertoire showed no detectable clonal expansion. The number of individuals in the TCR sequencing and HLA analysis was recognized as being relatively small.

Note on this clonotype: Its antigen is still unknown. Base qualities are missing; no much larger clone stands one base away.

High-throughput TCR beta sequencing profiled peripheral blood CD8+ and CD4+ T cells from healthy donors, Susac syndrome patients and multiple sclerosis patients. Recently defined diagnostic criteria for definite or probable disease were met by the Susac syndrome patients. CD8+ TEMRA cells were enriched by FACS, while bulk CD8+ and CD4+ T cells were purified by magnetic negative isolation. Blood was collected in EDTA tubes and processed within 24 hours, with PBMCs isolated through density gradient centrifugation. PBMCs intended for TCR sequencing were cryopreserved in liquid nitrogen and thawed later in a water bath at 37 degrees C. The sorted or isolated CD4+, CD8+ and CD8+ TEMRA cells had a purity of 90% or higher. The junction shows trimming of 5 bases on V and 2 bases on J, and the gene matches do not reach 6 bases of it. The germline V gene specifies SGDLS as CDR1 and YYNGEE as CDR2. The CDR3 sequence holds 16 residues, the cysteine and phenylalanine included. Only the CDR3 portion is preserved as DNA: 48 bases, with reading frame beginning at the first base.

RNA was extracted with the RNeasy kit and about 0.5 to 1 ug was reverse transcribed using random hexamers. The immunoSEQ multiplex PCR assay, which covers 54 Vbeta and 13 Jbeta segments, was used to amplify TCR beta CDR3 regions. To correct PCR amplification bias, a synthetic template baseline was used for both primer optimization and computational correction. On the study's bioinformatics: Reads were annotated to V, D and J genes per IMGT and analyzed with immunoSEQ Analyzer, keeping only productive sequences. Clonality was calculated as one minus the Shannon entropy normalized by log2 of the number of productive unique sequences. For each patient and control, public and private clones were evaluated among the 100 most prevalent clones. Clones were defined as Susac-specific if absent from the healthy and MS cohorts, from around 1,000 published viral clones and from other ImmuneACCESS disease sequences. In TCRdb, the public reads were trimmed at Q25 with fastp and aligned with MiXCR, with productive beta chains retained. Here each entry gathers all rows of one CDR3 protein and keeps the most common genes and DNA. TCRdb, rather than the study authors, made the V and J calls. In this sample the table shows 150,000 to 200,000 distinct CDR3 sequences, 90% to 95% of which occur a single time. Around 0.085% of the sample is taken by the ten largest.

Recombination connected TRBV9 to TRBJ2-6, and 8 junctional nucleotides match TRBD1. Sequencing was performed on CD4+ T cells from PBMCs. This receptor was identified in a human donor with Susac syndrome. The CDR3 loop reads CASRRGQGPGANVLTF. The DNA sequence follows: TGTGCCAGCAGGCGAGGACAGGGTCCTGGGGCCAACGTCCTGACTTTC.